Reported below is one T cell receptor (beta chain). The antigen is not known. This entry is derived from a study of T cell responses to AZD1222 COVID-19 vaccine. Study results and caveats: When two AZD1222 doses had been given, Spike-specific TCR breadth and depth rose.

Only in-frame clones appear in the TCRdb table, and some are missing; sequencing was by immunoSEQ multiplex PCR. This sample has under 200,000 clones, with more than 80% found just once. The CDR3 spans 19 residues. Germline loops: CDR1 SGHTA, CDR2 FQGTGA. Germline trimming cut 1 base from V and 7 bases from J; bases unmatched to any gene: 11. The material was peripheral blood, obtained 28 days after the second dose of the MenACWY control vaccine. This chain connects TRBV7-3 to TRBJ2-1; 15 positions match TRBD2. This receptor was identified in an adult who received the MenACWY meningococcal vaccine as a control. This chain's CDR3 is CASSLSGIWGLAGGNEQFF. DNA for the CDR3: TGTGCCAGCAGCTTAAGTGGCATTTGGGGACTAGCGGGAGGTAATGAGCAGTTCTTC.